A selection of T cell receptor beta chains follows, all from one sample in a study of blood T cell repertoires in COVID-19. The table came from immunoSEQ multiplex PCR; TCRdb's copy has only in-frame clones and leaves some out. The sample carries over 130,000 clones, approximately 90% recorded once. Sequencing was performed on peripheral blood. These receptor sequences come from an older woman with active or convalescent COVID-19. Both conserved end residues are part of each CDR3. Each record gives: V gene, J gene, CDR3 protein.

TRBV12-3/TRBV12-4	TRBJ1-1	CASCGFENSEAFF
TRBV6-5	TRBJ2-1	CASTTGGGNEQFF
TRBV24-1	TRBJ2-7	CATTQGGQSYEQYF
TRBV5-1	TRBJ2-7	CASSLNRASYEQYF
TRBV5-3	TRBJ2-7	CARSSPGQGQSYEQYF
TRBV10-3	TRBJ1-1	CAISDGQGNTEAFF
TRBV5-6	TRBJ2-7	CASSPRQSTYEQYF
TRBV5-8	TRBJ2-2	CASSLGQGTNTGELFF
TRBV25-1	TRBJ1-1	CASSEKGATDLTEAFF
TRBV19	TRBJ1-4	CASSSLGQGFEKLFF
TRBV6-2/TRBV6-3	TRBJ2-3	CASSGANTDTQYF
TRBV12-3/TRBV12-4	TRBJ2-7	CASSLGGAGEQYF
TRBV23-1	TRBJ2-7	CASSRAGLSSYEQYF
TRBV19	TRBJ1-2	CASHPGQGVNGYTF
TRBV19	TRBJ2-3	CASSLLPGVRAQYF
TRBV5-1	TRBJ2-3	CASRTATTDTQYF
TRBV28	TRBJ1-4	CASSSGTIIEKLFF
TRBV19	TRBJ1-5	CASSTGQTPGQPQHF
TRBV11-3	TRBJ1-2	CASSQSGSGYTF
TRBV7-9	TRBJ1-4	CASSQGQGAEKLFF
TRBV5-4	TRBJ2-5	CASSLHGVGETQYF
TRBV10-3	TRBJ2-4	CAISEAGRGNIQYF
TRBV9	TRBJ1-6	CASSPIQGGAAPLHF
TRBV5-1	TRBJ1-1	CASSLGRANRDTEAFF
TRBV6-2/TRBV6-3	TRBJ2-1	CASSQGGEQFF
TRBV10-3	TRBJ1-1	CAISEGTGLTEAFF
TRBV12-5	TRBJ1-2	CASGGQGAPSSF
TRBV6-2/TRBV6-3	TRBJ2-7	CASSYDSSYEQYF
TRBV6-1	TRBJ2-1	CASSEYVRGAYNEQFF
TRBV7-2	TRBJ2-7	CASSSSGGGRYEQYF
TRBV2	TRBJ1-1	CASSVLTGNTEAFF
TRBV5-1	TRBJ2-1	CASSLESGGDNEQFF
TRBV11-2	TRBJ2-5	CASSPRRGEETQYF
TRBV11-2	TRBJ2-7	CASSLDLGRSEQYF
TRBV19	TRBJ2-3	CASSIATSTDTQYF
TRBV5-1	TRBJ2-7	CASSLTGTTYEQYF
TRBV27	TRBJ1-2	CASGQGNYGYTF
TRBV19	TRBJ1-1	CASRTGNTEAFF
TRBV27	TRBJ1-1	CASSLGGPPTEAFF
TRBV7-8	TRBJ1-5	CASSLAPGVNQPQHF
TRBV9	TRBJ1-5	CASSVGAGAGQPQHF
TRBV23-1	TRBJ2-1	CASTTFPRSEQFF
TRBV2	TRBJ2-1	CASSEDLNNEQFF
TRBV10-3	TRBJ1-6	CAISESIGRNSPLHF
TRBV9	TRBJ2-1	CASTTGGGRNNEQFF
TRBV7-8	TRBJ2-1	CASSYKAGGLWEQFF
TRBV2	TRBJ1-5	CASSRQGGSNQPQHF
TRBV27	TRBJ2-2	CASSLTRTGPFPGELFF
TRBV12-3/TRBV12-4	TRBJ1-2	CASSLDTKYGYTF
TRBV19	TRBJ2-3	CATGTGGSSSTDTQYF
TRBV14	TRBJ2-7	CASSPRGPSPYEQYF
TRBV19	TRBJ2-5	CASRIGGPNQETQYF
TRBV6-5	TRBJ1-5	CASTINRDGNQPQHF
TRBV4-3	TRBJ1-2	CASSQVGSIGASDGYTF
TRBV10-3	TRBJ1-2	CAISGGAGAYRSYTF